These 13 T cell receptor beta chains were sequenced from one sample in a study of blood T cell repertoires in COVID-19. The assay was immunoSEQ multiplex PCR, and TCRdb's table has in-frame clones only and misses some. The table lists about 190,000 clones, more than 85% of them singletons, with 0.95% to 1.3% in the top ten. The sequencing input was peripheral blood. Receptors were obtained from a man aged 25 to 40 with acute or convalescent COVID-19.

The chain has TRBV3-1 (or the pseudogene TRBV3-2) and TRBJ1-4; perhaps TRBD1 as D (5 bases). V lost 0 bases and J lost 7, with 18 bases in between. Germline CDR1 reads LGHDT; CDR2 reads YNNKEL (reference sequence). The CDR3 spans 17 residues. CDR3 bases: TGTGCCAGCAGCCAAGAGCGTCTGGTCCAGGGAAGTGAAAAACTGTTTTTT. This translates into CASSQERLVQGSEKLFF.

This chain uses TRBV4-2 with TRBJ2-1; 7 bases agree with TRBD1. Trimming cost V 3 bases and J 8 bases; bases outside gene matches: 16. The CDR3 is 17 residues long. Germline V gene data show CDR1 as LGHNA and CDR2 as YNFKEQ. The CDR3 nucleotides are TGTGCCAGCAGCCACCTTCAAGAGGGGGCCAAGACCGATGAGCAGTTCTTC. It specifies CASSHLQEGAKTDEQFF.

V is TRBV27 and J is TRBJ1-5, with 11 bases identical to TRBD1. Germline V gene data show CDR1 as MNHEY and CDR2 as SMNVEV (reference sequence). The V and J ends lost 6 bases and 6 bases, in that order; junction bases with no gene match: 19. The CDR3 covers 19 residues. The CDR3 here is CASSRTLNPGQGVSQPQHF. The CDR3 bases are TGTGCCAGCAGCCGCACGCTAAACCCGGGACAGGGGGTAAGTCAGCCCCAGCATTTT.

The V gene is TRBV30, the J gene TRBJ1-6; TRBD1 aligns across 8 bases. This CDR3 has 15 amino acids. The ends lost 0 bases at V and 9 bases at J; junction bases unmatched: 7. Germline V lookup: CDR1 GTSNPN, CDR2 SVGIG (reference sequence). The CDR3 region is CAWSVPGTGGSPLHF. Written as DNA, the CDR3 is TGTGCCTGGAGTGTACCCGGGACAGGCGGTTCACCCCTCCACTTT.

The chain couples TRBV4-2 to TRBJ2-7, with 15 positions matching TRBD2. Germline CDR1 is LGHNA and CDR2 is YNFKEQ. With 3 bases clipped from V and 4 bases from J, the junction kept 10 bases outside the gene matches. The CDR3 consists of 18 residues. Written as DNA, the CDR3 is TGTGCCAGCAGCCAGCGCGCCGGGACTAGCGGGGGGTTTTACGAGCAGTACTTC. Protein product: CASSQRAGTSGGFYEQYF.

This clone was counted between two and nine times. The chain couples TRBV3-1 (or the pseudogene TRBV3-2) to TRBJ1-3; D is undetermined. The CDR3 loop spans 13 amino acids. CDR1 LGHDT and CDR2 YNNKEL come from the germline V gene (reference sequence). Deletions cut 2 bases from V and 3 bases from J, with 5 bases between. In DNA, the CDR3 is TGTGCCAGCAGCCAAACTCTTGGAAACACCATATATTTT. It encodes CASSQTLGNTIYF.

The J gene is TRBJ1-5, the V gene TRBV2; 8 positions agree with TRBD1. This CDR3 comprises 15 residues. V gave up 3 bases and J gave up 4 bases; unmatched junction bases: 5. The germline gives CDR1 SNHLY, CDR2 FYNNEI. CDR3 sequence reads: CASSERQGRNQPQHF. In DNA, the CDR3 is TGTGCCAGCAGTGAGCGACAGGGGAGGAATCAGCCCCAGCATTTT.

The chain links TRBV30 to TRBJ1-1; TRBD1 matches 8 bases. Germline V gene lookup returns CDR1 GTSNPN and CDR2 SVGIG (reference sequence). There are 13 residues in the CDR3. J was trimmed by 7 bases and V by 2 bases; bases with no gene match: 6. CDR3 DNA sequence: TGTGCCTGGAGTTCAAGGACAGGGCTTGAAGCTTTCTTT. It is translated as CAWSSRTGLEAFF.

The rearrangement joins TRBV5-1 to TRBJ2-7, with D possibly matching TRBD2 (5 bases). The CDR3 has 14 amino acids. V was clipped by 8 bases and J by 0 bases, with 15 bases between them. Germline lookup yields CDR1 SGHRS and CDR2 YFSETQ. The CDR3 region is CASTAGFSSYEQYF. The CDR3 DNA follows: TGCGCCAGTACCGCGGGTTTTAGCTCCTACGAGCAGTACTTC.

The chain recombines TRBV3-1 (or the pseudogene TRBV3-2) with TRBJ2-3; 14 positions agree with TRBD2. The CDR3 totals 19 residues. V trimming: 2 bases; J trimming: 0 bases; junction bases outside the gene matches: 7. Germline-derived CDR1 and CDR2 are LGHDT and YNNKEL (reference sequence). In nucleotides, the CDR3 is TGTGCCAGCAGCCAACAACCAGGGACTAGCGGGAGTAGCACAGATACGCAGTATTTT. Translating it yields CASSQQPGTSGSSTDTQYF.

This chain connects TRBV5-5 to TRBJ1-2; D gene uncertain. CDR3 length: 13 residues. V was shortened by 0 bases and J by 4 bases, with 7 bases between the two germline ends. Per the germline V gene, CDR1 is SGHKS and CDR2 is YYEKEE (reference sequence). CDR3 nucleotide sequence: TGTGCCAGCAGCTTGGGTCCCGTCTATGGCTACACCTTC. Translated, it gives CASSLGPVYGYTF.

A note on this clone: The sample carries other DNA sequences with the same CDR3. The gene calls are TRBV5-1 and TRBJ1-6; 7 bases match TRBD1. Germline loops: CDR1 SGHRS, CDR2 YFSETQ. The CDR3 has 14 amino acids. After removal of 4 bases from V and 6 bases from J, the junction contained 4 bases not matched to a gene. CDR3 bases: TGCGCCAGCAGCCTCACAGGGGTTAATTCACCCCTCCACTTT. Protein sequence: CASSLTGVNSPLHF.

The CDR3, as DNA: TGTGCCAGCAGCTTAGGGCCCAACTCCTACGAGCAGTACTTC. It translates to CASSLGPNSYEQYF. The chain recombines TRBV7-9 with TRBJ2-7; the D is unclear. The CDR3 sequence is 14 residues long. CDR1 SEHNR and CDR2 FQNEAQ come from the germline V gene (reference sequence). Between the trimmed V and J ends, which lost 1 base and 0 bases, there was a span of 7 bases.